The present T cell receptor beta chain was sequenced within a study of patients and donors after allogeneic stem cell transplantation. Germline lookup yields CDR1 SQVTM and CDR2 ANQGSEA. The CDR3 length is 13 residues. Trimming removed 6 bases from V and 10 bases from J; junction bases left unmatched: 9. In TCRdb, the RT-PCR reads were re-called with MiXCR into one record per CDR3 protein. The table lists some 150,000 distinct CDR3 sequences, about 36% of them singletons. The gene calls are TRBV29-1 and TRBJ1-6; 7 positions match TRBD1. Sequencing was performed on blood, either unsorted or a sorted T cell fraction (not recorded which). The clonotype originates from a human donor who was either an allogeneic HSCT recipient or a stem cell or donor lymphocyte infusion donor (not recorded which). It is not recorded whose cells these are; they may come from a transplant donor. The CDR3 nucleotides read TGCAGCGTACTGACAGGGAAGGGATCACCCCTCCACTTT. The encoded protein is CSVLTGKGSPLHF.